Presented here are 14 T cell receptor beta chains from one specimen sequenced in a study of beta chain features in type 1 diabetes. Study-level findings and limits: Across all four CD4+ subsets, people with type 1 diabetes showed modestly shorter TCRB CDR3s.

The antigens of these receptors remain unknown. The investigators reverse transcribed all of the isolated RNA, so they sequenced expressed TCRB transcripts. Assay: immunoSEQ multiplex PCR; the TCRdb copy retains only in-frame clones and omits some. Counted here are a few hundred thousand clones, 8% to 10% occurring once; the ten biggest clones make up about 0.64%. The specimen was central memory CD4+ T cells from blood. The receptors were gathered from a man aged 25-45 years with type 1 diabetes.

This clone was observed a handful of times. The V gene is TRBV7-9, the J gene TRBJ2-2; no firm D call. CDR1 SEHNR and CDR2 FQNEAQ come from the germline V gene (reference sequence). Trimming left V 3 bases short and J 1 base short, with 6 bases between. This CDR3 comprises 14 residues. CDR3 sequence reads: CASSLYLNTGELFF. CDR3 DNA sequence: TGTGCCAGCAGCTTGTACCTGAACACCGGGGAGCTGTTTTTT.

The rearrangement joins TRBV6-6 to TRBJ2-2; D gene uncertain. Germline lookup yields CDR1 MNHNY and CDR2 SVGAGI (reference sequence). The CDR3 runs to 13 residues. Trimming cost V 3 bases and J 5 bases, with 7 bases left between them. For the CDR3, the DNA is TGTGCCAGCAGTTATTCGAGGACCGGGGAGCTGTTTTTT. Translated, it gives CASSYSRTGELFF.

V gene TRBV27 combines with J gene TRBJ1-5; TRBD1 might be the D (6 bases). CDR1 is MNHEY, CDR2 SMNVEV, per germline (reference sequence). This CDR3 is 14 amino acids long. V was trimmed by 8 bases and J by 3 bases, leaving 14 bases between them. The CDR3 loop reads CASAAQGFNQPQHF. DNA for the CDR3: TGTGCCAGCGCGGCACAGGGATTCAATCAGCCCCAGCATTTT.

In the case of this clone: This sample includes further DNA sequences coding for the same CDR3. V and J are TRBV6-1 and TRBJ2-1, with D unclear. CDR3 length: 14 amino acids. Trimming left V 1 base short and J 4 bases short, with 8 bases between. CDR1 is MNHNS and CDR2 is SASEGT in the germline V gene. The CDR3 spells CASSEVAGYNEQFF. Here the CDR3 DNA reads TGTGCCAGCAGTGAAGTAGCCGGTTACAATGAGCAGTTCTTC.

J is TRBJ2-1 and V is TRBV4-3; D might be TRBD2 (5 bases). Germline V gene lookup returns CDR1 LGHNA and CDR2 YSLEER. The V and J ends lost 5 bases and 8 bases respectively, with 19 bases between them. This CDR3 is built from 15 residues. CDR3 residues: CASSKGTLWGDEQFF. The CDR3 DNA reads TGCGCCAGCAGCAAAGGAACTCTCTGGGGAGATGAGCAGTTCTTC.

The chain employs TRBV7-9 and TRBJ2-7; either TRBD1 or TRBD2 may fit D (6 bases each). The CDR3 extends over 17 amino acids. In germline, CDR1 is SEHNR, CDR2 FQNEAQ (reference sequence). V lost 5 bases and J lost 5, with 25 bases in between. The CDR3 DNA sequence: TGTGCCAGCAGCCCCGAGGGGGGAGCTGAGAGACTCGACGAGCAGTACTTC. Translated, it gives CASSPEGGAERLDEQYF. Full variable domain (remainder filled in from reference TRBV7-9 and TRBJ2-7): DTGVSQNPRHKITKRGQNVTFRCDPISEHNRLYWYRQTLGQGPEFLTYFQNEAQLEKSRLLSDRFSAERPKGSFSTLEIQRTEQGDSAMYLCASSPEGGAERLDEQYFGPGTRLTVT.

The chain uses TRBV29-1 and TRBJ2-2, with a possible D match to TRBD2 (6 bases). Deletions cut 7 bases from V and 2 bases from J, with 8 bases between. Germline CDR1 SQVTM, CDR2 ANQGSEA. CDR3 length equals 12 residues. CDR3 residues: CSAGLNTGELFF. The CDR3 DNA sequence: TGCAGCGCCGGACTAAACACCGGGGAGCTGTTTTTT.

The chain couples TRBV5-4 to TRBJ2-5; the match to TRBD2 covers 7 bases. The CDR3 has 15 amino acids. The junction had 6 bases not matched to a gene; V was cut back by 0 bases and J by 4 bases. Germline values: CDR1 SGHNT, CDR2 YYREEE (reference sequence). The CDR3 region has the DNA TGTGCCAGCAGCTTGGGAAGCACGGGGGGAGAGACCCAGTACTTC. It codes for CASSLGSTGGETQYF.

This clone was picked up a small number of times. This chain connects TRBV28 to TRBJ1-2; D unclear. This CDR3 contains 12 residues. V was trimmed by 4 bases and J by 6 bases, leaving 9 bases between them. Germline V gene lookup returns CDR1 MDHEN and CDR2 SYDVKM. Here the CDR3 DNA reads TGTGCCAGCAGTTCGGGCTACCATGGCTACACCTTC. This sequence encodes CASSSGYHGYTF.

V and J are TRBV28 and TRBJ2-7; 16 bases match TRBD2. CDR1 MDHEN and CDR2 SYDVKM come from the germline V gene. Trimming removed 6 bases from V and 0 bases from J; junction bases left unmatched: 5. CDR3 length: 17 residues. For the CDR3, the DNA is TGTGCCAGCAGAGGGACTAGCGGGAGGGCCGCCTCCTACGAGCAGTACTTC. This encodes CASRGTSGRAASYEQYF.

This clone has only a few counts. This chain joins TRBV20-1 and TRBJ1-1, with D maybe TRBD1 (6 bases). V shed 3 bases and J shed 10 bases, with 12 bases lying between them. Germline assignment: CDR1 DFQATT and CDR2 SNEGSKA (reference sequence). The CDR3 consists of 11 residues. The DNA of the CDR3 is TGCAGTGCTAGCCAGGACAGCAGAGCTTTCTTT. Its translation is CSASQDSRAFF.

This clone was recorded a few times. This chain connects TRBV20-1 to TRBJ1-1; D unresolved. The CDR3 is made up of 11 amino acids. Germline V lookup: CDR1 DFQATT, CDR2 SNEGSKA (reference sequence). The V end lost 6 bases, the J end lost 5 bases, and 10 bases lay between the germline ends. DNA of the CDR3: TGCAGTGCCTCTACTGAAACTGAAGCTTTCTTT. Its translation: CSASTETEAFF.

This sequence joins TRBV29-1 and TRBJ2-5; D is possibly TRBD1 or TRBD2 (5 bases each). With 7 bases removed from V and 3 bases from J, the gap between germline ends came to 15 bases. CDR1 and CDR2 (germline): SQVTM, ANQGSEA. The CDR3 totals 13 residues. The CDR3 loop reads CSGYRGWEETQYF. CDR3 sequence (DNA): TGCAGCGGCTACCGGGGCTGGGAAGAGACCCAGTACTTC.

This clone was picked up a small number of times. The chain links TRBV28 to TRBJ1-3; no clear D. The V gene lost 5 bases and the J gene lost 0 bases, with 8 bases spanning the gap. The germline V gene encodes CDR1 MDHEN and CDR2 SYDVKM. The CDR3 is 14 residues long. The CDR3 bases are TGTGCCAGCAGTCGCGGTGACTCTGGAAACACCATATATTTT. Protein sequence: CASSRGDSGNTIYF.